The entry below describes one T cell receptor beta chain. This record belongs to a study of shared clonotypes between healthy human individuals. The assay was immunoSEQ multiplex PCR, and TCRdb's table has in-frame clones only and misses some. The table lists some 1,100,000 clones, approximately 78% of them singletons. Sequenced: memory CD4+ T cells from PBMCs. Subset in this sample: CD45RA-negative fraction. The receptor was isolated from a man younger than 35 in good health. Some clones in this sample may be carry-over from other donors' samples.

CDR3 DNA: TGTGCCACCGGACTAGCGGGAGTATATACGCAGTATTTT. Amino acids: CATGLAGVYTQYF. This chain connects TRBV2 to TRBJ2-3, with TRBD2 identical over 13 bases. The CDR3 is made up of 13 amino acids. The V gene's germline CDR1 is SNHLY and CDR2 FYNNEI. V gave up 10 bases and J gave up 7 bases; unmatched junction bases: 5.